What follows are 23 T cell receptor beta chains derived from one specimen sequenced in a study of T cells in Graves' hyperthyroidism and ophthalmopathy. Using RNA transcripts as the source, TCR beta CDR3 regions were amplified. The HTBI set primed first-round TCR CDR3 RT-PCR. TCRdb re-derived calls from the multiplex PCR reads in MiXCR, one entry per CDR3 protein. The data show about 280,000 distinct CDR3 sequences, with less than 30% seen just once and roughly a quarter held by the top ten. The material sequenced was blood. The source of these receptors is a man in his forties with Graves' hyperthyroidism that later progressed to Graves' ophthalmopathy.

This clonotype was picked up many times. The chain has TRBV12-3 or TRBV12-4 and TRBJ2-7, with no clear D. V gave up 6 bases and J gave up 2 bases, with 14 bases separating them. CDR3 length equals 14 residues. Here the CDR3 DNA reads TGTGCCAGCAGCGATGGGCTCTCGGCCTACGAGCAGTACTTC. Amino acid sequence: CASSDGLSAYEQYF.

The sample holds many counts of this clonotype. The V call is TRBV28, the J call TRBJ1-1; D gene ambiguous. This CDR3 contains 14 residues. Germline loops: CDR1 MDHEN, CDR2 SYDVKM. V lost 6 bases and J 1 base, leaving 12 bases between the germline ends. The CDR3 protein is CASRILNRNTEAFF. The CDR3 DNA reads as TGTGCCAGCAGAATATTGAACCGGAACACTGAAGCTTTCTTT.

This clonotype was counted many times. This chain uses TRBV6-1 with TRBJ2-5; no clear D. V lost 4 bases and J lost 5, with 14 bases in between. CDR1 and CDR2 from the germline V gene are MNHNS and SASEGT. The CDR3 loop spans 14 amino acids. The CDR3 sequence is CASSVTYQVETQYF. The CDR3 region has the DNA TGTGCCAGCAGTGTTACCTACCAGGTTGAGACCCAGTACTTC.

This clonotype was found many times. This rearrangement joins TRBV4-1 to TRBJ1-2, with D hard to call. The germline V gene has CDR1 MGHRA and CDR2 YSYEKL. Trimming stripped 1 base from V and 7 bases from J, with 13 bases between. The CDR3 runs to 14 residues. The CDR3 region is CASSQGLAVGGYTF. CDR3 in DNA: TGCGCCAGCAGCCAAGGCTTGGCCGTGGGTGGCTACACCTTC.

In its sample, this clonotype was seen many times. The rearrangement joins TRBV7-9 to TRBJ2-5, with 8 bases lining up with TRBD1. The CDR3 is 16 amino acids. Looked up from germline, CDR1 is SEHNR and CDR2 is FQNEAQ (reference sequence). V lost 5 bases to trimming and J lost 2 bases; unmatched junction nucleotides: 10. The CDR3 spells CASSARDRRSQETQYF. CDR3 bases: TGTGCCAGCAGCGCGCGGGACAGGCGATCTCAAGAGACCCAGTACTTC.

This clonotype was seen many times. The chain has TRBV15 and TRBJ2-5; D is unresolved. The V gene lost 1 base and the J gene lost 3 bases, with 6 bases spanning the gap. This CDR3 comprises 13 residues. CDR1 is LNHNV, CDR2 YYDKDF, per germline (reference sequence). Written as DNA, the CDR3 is TGTGCCACCAGCAGAGCCCCCAAAGAGACCCAGTACTTC. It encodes CATSRAPKETQYF.

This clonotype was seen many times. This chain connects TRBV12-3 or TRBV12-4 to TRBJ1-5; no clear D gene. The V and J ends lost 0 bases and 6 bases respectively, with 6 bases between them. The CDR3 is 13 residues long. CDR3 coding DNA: TGTGCCAGCAGTTTAGCCCCGCGTCAGCCCCAGCATTTT. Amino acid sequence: CASSLAPRQPQHF.

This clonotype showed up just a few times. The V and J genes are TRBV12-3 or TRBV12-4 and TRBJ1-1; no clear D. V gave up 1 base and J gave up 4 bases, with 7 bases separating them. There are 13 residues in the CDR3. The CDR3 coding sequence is TGTGCCAGCAGTTTAGGGCCGAGCACTGAAGCTTTCTTT. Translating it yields CASSLGPSTEAFF.

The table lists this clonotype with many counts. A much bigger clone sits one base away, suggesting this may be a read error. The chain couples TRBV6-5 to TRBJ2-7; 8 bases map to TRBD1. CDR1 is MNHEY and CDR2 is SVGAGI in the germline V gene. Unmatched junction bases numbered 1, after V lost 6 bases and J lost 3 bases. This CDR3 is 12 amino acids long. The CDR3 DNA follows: TGTGCCAGCAGGACAGGGGTCTACGAGCAGTACTTC. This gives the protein CASRTGVYEQYF.

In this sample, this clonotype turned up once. The CDR3 DNA sequence: TGTGCCAGCAGCCATCCGCTTAGGCAGGGGATTTCCTACGAGCAGTACTTC. As protein: CASSHPLRQGISYEQYF. J is TRBJ2-7 and V is TRBV11-1, with D perhaps matching TRBD1 (6 bases). V gave up 5 bases and J gave up 1 base, with 21 bases separating them. This CDR3 is 17 amino acids long. The V gene's germline CDR1 is SGHAT and CDR2 FQDESV (reference sequence). Looking up the rest from reference TRBV11-1 and TRBJ2-7 gives the full variable domain: EAEVAQSPRYKITEKSQAVAFWCDPISGHATLYWYRQILGQGPELLVQFQDESVVDDSQLPKDRFSAERLKGVDSTLKIQPAELGDSAMYLCASSHPLRQGISYEQYFGPGTRLTVT.

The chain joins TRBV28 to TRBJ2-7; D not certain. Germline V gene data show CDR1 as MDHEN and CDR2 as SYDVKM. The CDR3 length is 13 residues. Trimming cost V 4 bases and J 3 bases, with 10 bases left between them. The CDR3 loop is CASSSDNDYEQYF. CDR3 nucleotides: TGTGCCAGCAGTTCTGACAACGACTACGAGCAGTACTTC.

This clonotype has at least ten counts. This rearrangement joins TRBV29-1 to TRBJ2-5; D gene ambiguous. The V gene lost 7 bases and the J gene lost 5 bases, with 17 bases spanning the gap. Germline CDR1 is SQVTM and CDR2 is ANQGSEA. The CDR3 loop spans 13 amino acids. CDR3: CSGAIGYLETQYF. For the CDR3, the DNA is TGCAGCGGTGCGATTGGGTACCTGGAGACCCAGTACTTC.

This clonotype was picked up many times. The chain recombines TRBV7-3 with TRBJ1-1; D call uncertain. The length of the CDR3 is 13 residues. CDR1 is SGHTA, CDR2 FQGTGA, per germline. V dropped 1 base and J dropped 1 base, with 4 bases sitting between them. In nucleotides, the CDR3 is TGTGCCAGCAGCTTAATTGCGAACACTGAAGCTTTCTTT. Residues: CASSLIANTEAFF. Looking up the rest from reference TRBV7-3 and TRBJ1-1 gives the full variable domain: GAGVSQTPSNKVTEKGKYVELRCDPISGHTALYWYRQSLGQGPEFLIYFQGTGAADDSGLPNDRFFAVRPEGSVSTLKIQRTERGDSAVYLCASSLIANTEAFFGQGTRLTVV.

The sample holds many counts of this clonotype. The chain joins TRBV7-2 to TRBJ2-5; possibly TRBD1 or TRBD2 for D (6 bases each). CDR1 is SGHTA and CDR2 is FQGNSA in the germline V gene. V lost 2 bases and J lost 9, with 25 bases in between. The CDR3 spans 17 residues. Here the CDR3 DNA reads TGTGCCAGCAGCTTAACCGGGGCAAGGGGGGAGACCCGACCCCAGTACTTC. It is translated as CASSLTGARGETRPQYF.

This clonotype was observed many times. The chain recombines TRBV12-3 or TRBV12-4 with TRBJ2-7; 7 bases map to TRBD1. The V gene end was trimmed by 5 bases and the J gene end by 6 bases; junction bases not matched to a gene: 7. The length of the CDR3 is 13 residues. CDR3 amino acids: CASSITGAGEQYF. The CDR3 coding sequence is TGTGCCAGCAGTATAACAGGGGCCGGCGAGCAGTACTTC.

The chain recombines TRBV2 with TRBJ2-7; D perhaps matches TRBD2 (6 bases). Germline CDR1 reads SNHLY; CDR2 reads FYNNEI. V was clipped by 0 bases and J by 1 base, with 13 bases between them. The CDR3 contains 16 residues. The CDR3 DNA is TGTGCCAGCAGTGAAGCTCGCCGGGGGAGGTCCTACGAGCAGTACTTC. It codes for CASSEARRGRSYEQYF.

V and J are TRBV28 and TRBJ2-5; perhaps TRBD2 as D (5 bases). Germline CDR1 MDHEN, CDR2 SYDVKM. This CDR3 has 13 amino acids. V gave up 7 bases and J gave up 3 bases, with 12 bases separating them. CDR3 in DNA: TGTGCCAGCACTCTGGCGGGTGAAGAGACCCAGTACTTC. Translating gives CASTLAGEETQYF.

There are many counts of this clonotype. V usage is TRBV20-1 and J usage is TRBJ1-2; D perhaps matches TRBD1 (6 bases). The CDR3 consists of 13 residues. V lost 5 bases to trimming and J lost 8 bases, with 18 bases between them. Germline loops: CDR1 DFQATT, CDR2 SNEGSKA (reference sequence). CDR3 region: CSAPPPGTWGYTF. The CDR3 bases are TGCAGTGCTCCCCCTCCCGGGACATGGGGCTACACCTTC.

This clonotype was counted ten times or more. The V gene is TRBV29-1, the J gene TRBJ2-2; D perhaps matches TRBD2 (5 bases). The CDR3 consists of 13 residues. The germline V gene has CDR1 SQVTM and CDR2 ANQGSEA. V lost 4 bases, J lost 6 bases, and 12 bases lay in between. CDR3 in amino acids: CSVGLALAGELFF. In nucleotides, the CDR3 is TGCAGCGTTGGGCTAGCCTTAGCCGGGGAGCTGTTTTTT.

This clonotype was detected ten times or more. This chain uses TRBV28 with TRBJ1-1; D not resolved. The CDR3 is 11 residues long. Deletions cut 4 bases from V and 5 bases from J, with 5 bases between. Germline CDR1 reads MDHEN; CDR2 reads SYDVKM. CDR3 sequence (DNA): TGTGCCAGCAGTTACAAGACTGAAGCTTTCTTT. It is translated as CASSYKTEAFF.

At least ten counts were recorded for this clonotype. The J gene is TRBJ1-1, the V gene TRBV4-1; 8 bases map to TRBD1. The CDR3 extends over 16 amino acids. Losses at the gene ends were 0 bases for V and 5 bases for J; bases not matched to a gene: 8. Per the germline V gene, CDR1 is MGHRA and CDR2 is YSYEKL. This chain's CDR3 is CASSQEMRQGWTEAFF. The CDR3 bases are TGCGCCAGCAGCCAAGAGATGAGACAGGGGTGGACTGAAGCTTTCTTT.

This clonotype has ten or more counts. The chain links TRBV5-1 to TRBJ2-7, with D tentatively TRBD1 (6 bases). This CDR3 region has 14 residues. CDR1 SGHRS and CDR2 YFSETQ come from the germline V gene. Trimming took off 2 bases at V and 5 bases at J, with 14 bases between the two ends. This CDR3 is CASSLPIGGDEQYF. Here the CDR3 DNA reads TGCGCCAGCAGCTTACCCATTGGGGGCGACGAGCAGTACTTC.

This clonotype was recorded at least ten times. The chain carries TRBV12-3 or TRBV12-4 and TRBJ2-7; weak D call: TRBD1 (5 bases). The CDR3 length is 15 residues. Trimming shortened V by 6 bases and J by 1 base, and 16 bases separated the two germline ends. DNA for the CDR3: TGTGCCAGCAGCCGGAAACAGGTGGTTTCCTACGAGCAGTACTTC. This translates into CASSRKQVVSYEQYF.